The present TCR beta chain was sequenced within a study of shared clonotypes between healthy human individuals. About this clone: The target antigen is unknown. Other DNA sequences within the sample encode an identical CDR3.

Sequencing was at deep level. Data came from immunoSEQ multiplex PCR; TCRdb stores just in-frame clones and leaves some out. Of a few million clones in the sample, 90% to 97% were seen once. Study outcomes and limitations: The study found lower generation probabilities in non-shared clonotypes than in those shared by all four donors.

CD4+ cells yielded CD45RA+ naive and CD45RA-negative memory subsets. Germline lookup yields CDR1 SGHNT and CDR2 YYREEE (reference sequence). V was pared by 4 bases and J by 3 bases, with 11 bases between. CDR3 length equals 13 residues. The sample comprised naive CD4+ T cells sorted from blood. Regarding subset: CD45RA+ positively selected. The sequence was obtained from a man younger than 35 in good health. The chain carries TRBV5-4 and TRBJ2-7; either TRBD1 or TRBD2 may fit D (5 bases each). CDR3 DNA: TGTGCCAGCAGCCGGGACGGGCTCTACGAGCAGTACTTC. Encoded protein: CASSRDGLYEQYF.